This T cell receptor (beta chain) was obtained from a study of T-cell reconstitution after alpha-beta-depleted transplantation in children. Worth noting for this clonotype: Its specificity is unknown.

The CDR3 has 14 amino acids. Trimming cost V 4 bases and J 3 bases; bases outside gene matches: 2. Preparing the TCRbeta library involved the use of unique molecular identifiers. TCRdb analysed the PCR reads with MiXCR anew, one entry per CDR3 protein. The table includes 450,000 to 700,000 distinct CDR3 sequences, roughly 30% detected once. The study, taken as a whole, reports: T-cell counts and diversity were attributed mostly to newly produced T cells one year after transplant. Where alpha-beta T cells came from about two months after transplant was reportedly several hundred expanded graft clones.

The chain uses TRBV12-3 or TRBV12-4 and TRBJ2-1, with TRBD2 matching over 8 bases. This receptor was identified in a boy in the first two years of life with Wiskott-Aldrich syndrome, due to receive a stem cell transplant. This specimen was PBMCs, taken before TCRalphabeta/CD19-depleted stem cell transplant. Here the CDR3 reads CASSSTSGYNEQFF. The DNA of the CDR3 is TGTGCCAGCAGTTCCACTAGCGGCTACAATGAGCAGTTCTTC.